This T cell receptor (beta chain) was sequenced during a study of blood T cell repertoires in COVID-19. In the study overall: The cDNA or gDNA used as material had been derived from T cells, B-cell-depleted T cells, or PBMCs.

In the study's own analysis: Nucleated cell counts were estimated from reference gene primer amplification. Assay: immunoSEQ multiplex PCR; the TCRdb copy retains only in-frame clones and omits some. That table supplies the V and J calls and clone size; D and trimming were determined from the DNA. The table shows 150,000 to 200,000 clones, with about 80% occurring only once. A few counts support this clone. The source material was peripheral blood. The sequence derives from a woman older than 75 with acute or convalescent COVID-19.

CDR3 loop: CASSQVAGEQFF. CDR3 coding DNA: TGTGCCAGCAGCCAGGTAGCTGGGGAGCAGTTCTTC. This chain links TRBV3-1 (or the pseudogene TRBV3-2) with TRBJ2-1; D not resolved. The germline V and J ends were trimmed by 3 bases and 10 bases, with 10 bases remaining between them. The germline gives CDR1 LGHDT, CDR2 YNNKEL (reference sequence). This CDR3 is 12 amino acids long.